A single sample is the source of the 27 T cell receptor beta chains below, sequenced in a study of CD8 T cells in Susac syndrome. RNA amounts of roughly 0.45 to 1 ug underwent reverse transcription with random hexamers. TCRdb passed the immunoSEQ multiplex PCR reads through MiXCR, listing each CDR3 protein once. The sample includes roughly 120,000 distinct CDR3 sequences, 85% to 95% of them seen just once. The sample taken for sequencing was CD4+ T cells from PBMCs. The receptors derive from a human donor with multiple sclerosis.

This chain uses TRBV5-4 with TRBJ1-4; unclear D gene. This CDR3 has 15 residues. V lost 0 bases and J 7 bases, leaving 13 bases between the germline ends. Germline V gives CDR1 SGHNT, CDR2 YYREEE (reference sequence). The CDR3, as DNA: TGTGCCAGCAGCTTGGCCGGGAGGTCGAGTGAAAAACTGTTTTTT. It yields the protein CASSLAGRSSEKLFF.

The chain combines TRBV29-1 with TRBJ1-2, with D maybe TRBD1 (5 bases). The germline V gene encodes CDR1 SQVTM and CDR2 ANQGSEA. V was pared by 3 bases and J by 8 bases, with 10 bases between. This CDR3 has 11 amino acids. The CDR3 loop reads CSVEVGEGYTF. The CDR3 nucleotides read TGCAGCGTTGAGGTGGGGGAAGGCTACACCTTC.

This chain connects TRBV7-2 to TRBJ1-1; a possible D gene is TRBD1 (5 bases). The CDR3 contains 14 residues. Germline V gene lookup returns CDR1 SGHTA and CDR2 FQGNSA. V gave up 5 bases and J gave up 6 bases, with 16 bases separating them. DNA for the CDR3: TGTGCCAGCAGCGCGACACTGTTGGGGGCTGAAGCTTTCTTT. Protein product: CASSATLLGAEAFF.

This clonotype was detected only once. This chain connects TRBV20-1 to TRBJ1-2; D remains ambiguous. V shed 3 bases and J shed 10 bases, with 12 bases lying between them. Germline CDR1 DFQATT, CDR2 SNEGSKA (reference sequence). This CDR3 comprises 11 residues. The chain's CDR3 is CSASGSWDYTF. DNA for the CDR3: TGCAGTGCTAGTGGTTCGTGGGACTACACCTTC.

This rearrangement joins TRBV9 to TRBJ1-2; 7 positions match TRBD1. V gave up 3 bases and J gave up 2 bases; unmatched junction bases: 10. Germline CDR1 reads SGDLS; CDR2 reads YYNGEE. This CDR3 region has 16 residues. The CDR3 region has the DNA TGTGCCAGCAGCGCCGCACGACAGGGTTTCAACTATGGCTACACCTTC. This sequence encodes CASSAARQGFNYGYTF. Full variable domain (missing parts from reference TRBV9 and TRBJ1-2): DSGVTQTPKHLITATGQRVTLRCSPRSGDLSVYWYQQSLDQGLQFLIQYYNGEERAKGNILERFSAQQFPDLHSELNLSSLELGDSALYFCASSAARQGFNYGYTFGSGTRLTVV.

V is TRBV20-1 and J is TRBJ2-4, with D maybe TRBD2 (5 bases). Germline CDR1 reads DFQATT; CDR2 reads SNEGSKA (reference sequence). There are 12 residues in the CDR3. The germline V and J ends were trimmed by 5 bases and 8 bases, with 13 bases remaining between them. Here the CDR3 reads CSAYRDGDIQYF. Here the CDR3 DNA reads TGCAGTGCTTATCGGGATGGAGACATTCAGTACTTC.

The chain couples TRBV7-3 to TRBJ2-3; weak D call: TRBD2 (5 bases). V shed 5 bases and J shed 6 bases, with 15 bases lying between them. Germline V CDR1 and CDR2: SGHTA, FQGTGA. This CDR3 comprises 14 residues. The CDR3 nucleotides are TGTGCCAGCAGCGACCTGCGGAGGATGGATACGCAGTATTTT. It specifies CASSDLRRMDTQYF.

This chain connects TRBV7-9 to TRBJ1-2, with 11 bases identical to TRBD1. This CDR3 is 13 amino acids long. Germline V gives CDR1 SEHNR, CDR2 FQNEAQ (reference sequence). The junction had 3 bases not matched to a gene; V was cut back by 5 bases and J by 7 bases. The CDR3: CASSAGQGVGYTF. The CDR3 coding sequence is TGTGCCAGCAGCGCGGGACAGGGGGTTGGCTACACCTTC.

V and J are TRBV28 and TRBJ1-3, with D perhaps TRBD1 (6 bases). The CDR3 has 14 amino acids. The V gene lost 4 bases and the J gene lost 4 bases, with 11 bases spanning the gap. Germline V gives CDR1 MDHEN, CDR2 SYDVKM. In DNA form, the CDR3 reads TGTGCCAGCAGTTGGCCTGGACAGGGAAACACCATATATTTT. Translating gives CASSWPGQGNTIYF.

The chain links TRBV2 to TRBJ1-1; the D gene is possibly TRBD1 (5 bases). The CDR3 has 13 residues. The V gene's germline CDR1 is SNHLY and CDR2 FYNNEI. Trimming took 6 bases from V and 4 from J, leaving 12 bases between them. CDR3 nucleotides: TGTGCCAGCAGGGAGGGGTTGTTCACTGAAGCTTTCTTT. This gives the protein CASREGLFTEAFF.

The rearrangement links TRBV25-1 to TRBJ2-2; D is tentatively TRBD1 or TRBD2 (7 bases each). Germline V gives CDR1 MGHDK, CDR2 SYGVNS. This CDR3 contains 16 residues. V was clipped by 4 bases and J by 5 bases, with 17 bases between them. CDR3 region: CASSVAGRGRTGELFF. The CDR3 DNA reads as TGTGCCAGCAGTGTAGCGGGCAGGGGGAGGACCGGGGAGCTGTTTTTT. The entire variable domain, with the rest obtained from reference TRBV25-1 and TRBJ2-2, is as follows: EADIYQTPRYLVIGTGKKITLECSQTMGHDKMYWYQQDPGMELHLIHYSYGVNSTEKGDLSSESTVSRIRTEHFPLTLESARPSHTSQYLCASSVAGRGRTGELFFGEGSRLTVL.

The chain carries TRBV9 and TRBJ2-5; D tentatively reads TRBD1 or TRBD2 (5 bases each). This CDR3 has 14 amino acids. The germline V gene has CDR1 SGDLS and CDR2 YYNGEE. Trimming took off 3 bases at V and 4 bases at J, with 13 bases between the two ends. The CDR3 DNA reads TGTGCCAGCAGCGAAGCGACTGGGGGAGAGACCCAGTACTTC. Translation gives CASSEATGGETQYF.

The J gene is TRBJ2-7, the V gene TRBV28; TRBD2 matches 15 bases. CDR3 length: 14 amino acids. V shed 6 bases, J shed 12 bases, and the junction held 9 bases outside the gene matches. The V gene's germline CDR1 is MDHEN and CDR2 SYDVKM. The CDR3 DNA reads TGTGCCAGCAGCCTAGGACTAGCGGGGGGGAGCCGGTACTTC. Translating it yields CASSLGLAGGSRYF.

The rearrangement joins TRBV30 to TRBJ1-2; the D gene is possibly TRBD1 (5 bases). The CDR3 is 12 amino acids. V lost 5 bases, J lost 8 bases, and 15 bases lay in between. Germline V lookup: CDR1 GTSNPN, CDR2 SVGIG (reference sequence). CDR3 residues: CAWGWGAWGYTF. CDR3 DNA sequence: TGTGCCTGGGGTTGGGGCGCGTGGGGCTACACCTTC.

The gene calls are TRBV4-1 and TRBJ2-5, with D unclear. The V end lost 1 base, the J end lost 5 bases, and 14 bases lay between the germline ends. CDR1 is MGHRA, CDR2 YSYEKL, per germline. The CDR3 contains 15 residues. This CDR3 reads CASSQGSSVGETQYF. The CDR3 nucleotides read TGCGCCAGCAGCCAAGGGAGTTCGGTTGGCGAGACCCAGTACTTC.

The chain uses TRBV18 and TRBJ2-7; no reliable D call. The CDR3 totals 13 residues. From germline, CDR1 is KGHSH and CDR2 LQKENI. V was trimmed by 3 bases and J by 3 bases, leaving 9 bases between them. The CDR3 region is CASSPGTFYEQYF. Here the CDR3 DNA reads TGTGCCAGCTCACCGGGTACTTTCTACGAGCAGTACTTC. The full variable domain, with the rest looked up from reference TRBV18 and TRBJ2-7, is NAGVMQNPRHLVRRRGQEARLRCSPMKGHSHVYWYRQLPEEGLKFMVYLQKENIIDESGMPKERFSAEFPKEGPSILRIQQVVRGDSAAYFCASSPGTFYEQYFGPGTRLTVT.

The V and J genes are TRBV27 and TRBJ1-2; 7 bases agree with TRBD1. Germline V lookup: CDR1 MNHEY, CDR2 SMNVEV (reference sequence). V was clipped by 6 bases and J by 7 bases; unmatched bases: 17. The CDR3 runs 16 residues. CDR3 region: CASRPLDRVLESGYTF. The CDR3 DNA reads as TGTGCCAGCAGACCACTTGACAGGGTCTTAGAGTCTGGCTACACCTTC.

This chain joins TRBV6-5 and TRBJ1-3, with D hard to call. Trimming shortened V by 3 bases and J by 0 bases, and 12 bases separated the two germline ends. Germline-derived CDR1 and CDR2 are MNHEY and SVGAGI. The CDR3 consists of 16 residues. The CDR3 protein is CASSYGVQYSGNTIYF. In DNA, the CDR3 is TGTGCCAGCAGTTATGGGGTACAATACTCTGGAAACACCATATATTTT.

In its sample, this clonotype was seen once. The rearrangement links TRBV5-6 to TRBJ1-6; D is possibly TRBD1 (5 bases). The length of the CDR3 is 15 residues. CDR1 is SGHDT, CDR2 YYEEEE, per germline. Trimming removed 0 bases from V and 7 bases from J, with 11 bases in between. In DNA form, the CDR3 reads TGTGCCAGCAGCTTGGGCGGGGCTTCAAATTCACCCCTCCACTTT. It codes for CASSLGGASNSPLHF.

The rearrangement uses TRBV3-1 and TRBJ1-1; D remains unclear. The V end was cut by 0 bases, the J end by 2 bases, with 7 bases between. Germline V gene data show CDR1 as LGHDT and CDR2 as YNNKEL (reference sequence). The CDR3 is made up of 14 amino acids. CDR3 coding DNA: TGTGCCAGCAGCCAAGAGTGGGGAAACACTGAAGCTTTCTTT. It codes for CASSQEWGNTEAFF. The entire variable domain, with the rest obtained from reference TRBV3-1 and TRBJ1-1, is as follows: DTAVSQTPKYLVTQMGNDKSIKCEQNLGHDTMYWYKQDSKKFLKIMFSYNNKELIINETVPNRFSPKSPDKAHLNLHINSLELGDSAVYFCASSQEWGNTEAFFGQGTRLTVV.

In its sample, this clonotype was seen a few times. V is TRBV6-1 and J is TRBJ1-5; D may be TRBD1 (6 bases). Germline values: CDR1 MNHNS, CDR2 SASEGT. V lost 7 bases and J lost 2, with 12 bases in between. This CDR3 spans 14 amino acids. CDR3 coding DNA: TGTGCCAGCAACACAAAGGGGGGCAATCAGCCCCAGCATTTT. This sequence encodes CASNTKGGNQPQHF.

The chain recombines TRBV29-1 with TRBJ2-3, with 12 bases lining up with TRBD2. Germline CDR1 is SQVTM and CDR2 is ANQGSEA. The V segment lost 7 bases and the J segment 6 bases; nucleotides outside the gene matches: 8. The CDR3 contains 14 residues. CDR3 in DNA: TGCAGCGCGAAGGGGCTAGCGGGGGGGGATACGCAGTATTTT. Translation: CSAKGLAGGDTQYF.

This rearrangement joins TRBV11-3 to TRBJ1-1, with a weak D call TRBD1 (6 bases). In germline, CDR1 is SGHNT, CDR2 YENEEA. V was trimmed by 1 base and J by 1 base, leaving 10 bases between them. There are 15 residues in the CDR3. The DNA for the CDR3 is TGTGCCAGCAGCTTAGTATGGGGGGCGAACACTGAAGCTTTCTTT. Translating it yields CASSLVWGANTEAFF. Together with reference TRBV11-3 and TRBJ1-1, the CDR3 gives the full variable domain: EAGVVQSPRYKIIEKKQPVAFWCNPISGHNTLYWYLQNLGQGPELLIRYENEEAVDDSQLPKDRFSAERLKGVDSTLKIQPAELGDSAVYLCASSLVWGANTEAFFGQGTRLTVV.

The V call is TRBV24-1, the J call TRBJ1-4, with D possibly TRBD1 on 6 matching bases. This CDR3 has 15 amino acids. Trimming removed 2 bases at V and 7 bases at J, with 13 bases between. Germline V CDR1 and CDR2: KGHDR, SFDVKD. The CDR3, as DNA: TGTGCCACCAGTGATTCACAGGGAAGAGGTGAAAAACTGTTTTTT. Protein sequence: CATSDSQGRGEKLFF.

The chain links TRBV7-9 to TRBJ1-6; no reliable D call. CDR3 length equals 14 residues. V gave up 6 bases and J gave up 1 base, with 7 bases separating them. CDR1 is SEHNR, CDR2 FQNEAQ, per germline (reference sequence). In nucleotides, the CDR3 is TGTGCCAGCAGTATGCAATCCTATAATTCACCCCTCCACTTT. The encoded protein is CASSMQSYNSPLHF.

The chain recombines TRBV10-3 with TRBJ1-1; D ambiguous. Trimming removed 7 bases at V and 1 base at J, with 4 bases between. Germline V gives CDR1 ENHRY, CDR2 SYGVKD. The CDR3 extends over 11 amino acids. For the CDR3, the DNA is TGTGCCATCAAGGGGAACACTGAAGCTTTCTTT. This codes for CAIKGNTEAFF.

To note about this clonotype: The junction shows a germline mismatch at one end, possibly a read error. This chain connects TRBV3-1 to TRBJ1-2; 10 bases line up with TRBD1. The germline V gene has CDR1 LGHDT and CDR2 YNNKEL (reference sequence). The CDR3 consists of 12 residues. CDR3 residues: CASSHTGQGVFF. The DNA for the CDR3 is TGTGCCAGCAGCCACACCGGACAGGGGGTTTTCTTC.